This T cell receptor (beta chain) was found in a study of CXCR3-negative and CXCR3-positive naive CD8 T cells. Study outcomes and limitations: Naive CXCR3-positive and CXCR3-negative cells shared TRBV-TRBJ usage; memory cells diverged. CXCR3-positive naive cells carried more hydrophobic TRB CDR3s than CXCR3-negative naive cells did. Whereas both naive subsets had comparably high diversity, memory CD8+ cells had much lower diversity. The majority of assays used fresh PBMCs, and CXCR3 expression partially decreased after cryopreservation.

The CDR3 loop spans 11 amino acids. Germline CDR1 and CDR2: SEHNR and FQNEAQ (reference sequence). UMI-labeled TRB cDNA libraries were prepared by 5' RACE. TCRdb reanalyzed the 5' RACE reads and collapses them to one entry per CDR3 protein, without DNA. Here the sample table reports fewer than 80,000 distinct CDR3 sequences. Turning to this clonotype: The antigen remains undetermined.

The chain couples TRBV7-9 to TRBJ2-1. Sample: naive CXCR3- CD8+ T cells from blood. Subset denoted: CD45RO-CCR7+CD27+CD95- naive CD8+ T cells lacking CXCR3 (TNR3-). The clonotype was recovered from a human donor in good health. Some clones in this sample may be carry-over from other donors' samples. The CDR3 spells CASSPVDEQFF.